A selection of T cell receptor beta chains follows, all from one sample in a study of CD8 T cells in Susac syndrome. TCRdb ran MiXCR on the immunoSEQ multiplex PCR reads and lists one entry per CDR3 protein. The data hold around 130,000 distinct CDR3 sequences, with about 95% observed a single time. The source material was CD4+ T cells from PBMCs. Source of these receptors: a human donor in good health. Each CDR3 is given with its conserved first and last residue. The D gene is left open where the match is weak. Only part of the rows carry a size: once, few, many, or a class if the clone is expanded.

abundance	v_gene	j_gene	d_gene	CDR3aa
NA	TRBV10-2	TRBJ1-5	NA	CASSEGSLNQPQHF
NA	TRBV7-9	TRBJ2-2	TRBD2	CATPRTSGDSTGELFF
NA	TRBV6-5	TRBJ2-2	NA	CASSYSSGHLNTGELFF
NA	TRBV5-1	TRBJ1-2	NA	CASREGGIGNYGYTF
NA	TRBV9	TRBJ2-1	NA	CASSVGSGGDNEQFF
NA	TRBV19	TRBJ2-7	NA	CASSILGVTGYEQYF
NA	TRBV12-3/TRBV12-4	TRBJ2-1	NA	CASRAGLRTNEQFF
NA	TRBV4-2	TRBJ2-1	TRBD2	CASSQAIGRANNEQFF
NA	TRBV3-1	TRBJ2-3	NA	CASSLRARSTDTQYF
NA	TRBV27	TRBJ1-1	NA	CASSRSRLMNTEAFF
once	TRBV7-2	TRBJ2-2	NA	CASSSINTGELFF
NA	TRBV7-2	TRBJ2-5	NA	CASSFGESQETQYF
NA	TRBV4-1	TRBJ1-6	NA	CASSQDRTNRLLPLHF
NA	TRBV29-1	TRBJ1-4	NA	CSVEEGTRELFF
NA	TRBV19	TRBJ2-1	NA	CASSISWGSYNEQFF
NA	TRBV28	TRBJ2-7	NA	CASSVSSYEQYF
few	TRBV27	TRBJ2-7	TRBD2	CASSPTSGSSYEQYF
NA	TRBV23-1	TRBJ2-3	TRBD2	CASSQSTRLAGGHTDTQYF
NA	TRBV7-9	TRBJ2-5	NA	CASSLSFRVETQYF
NA	TRBV9	TRBJ2-7	TRBD2	CASSVGVPGGTYEQYF
once	TRBV2	TRBJ2-2	NA	CASSVRPDTGELFF
once	TRBV4-3	TRBJ2-2	NA	CASSQDWAAANTGELFF
NA	TRBV7-3	TRBJ2-2	NA	CASSSSANTGELFF
once	TRBV30	TRBJ2-5	TRBD2	CAWIRTSPQETQYF
NA	TRBV13	TRBJ2-6	TRBD2	CASREGGTSGANVLTF
once	TRBV18	TRBJ1-4	NA	CASSPNRDRYEKLFF
NA	TRBV6-1	TRBJ2-7	NA	CASSEWLFRADRNYEQYF
NA	TRBV3-1	TRBJ2-6	NA	CASSRQVGLSGANVLTF
NA	TRBV5-1	TRBJ2-2	TRBD1	CASSPDRDTGELFF
NA	TRBV19	TRBJ1-5	NA	CASSIAGPAGNQPQHF
NA	TRBV9	TRBJ2-7	NA	CASSESTDHEQYF
NA	TRBV30	TRBJ2-7	NA	CAWSAHLLKTYEQYF
once	TRBV27	TRBJ2-7	TRBD2	CARNTYGGGRSSYEQYF
once	TRBV27	TRBJ2-7	TRBD2	CASSHGLAGSHEQYF
once	TRBV30	TRBJ1-5	NA	CAWSVDGDQPQHF
NA	TRBV4-2	TRBJ2-5	TRBD2	CASSQTSELQETQYF
NA	TRBV6-1	TRBJ2-1	TRBD1	CASSLRGTGYNEQFF
once	TRBV28	TRBJ1-1	NA	CASSFEQLNTEAFF
NA	TRBV12-3/TRBV12-4	TRBJ1-2	NA	CASTPGGTNYGYTF